This T cell receptor beta chain was sequenced for a study of CD8+ T cells in alopecia areata. Extraction and reverse transcription of RNA yielded cDNA as the sequencing template. Only in-frame clones appear in the TCRdb table, and some are missing; sequencing was by immunoSEQ multiplex PCR. There are over 120,000 clones in the sample; around 50% occur only once, and around 6% lies in the top ten. This clone has more than one count but fewer than ten. Its target is unknown. General observations from the study: An increase in clonality over normal scalp was evident in lesional scalp, especially alopecia totalis/universalis.

It was from alopecia areata patients that lesional scalp punch biopsies and peripheral blood were collected. T lymphocytes (CD4+ and CD8+) were sorted from PBMCs. Here the sequenced sample was CD4+ T cells sorted from blood, taken at week 0. This receptor was taken from a human donor with alopecia areata.

For the CDR3, the DNA is TGCAGCGCTGGGGGGACTTACACCGGGGAGCTGTTTTTT. Amino acids: CSAGGTYTGELFF. The chain employs TRBV29-1 and TRBJ2-2, with TRBD2 as a possible D gene (6 bases). The ends were cut back, 7 bases at V and 3 bases at J, with 12 bases in the middle. The CDR3 has 13 residues. Germline CDR1 reads SQVTM; CDR2 reads ANQGSEA.